These 2 T cell receptor beta chains were sequenced from one sample in a study of shared clonotypes between healthy human individuals (dated by TCRdb to the early 2020s). Libraries were made using the immunoSEQ multiplex PCR assay. In its TCRdb copy, this immuneACCESS table keeps in-frame sequences only and misses some clones. Where compared with another copy, unresolved V genes explain less than half of these, and the others have no known cause. The sample profile shows under 600,000 clones; roughly 79% of them were found once. Approximately 12% of the sample rests with the top ten. The sequencing input was PBMCs. The receptors were gathered from a woman aged 40 to 50 in good health. Some clones in this sample may be carry-over from other donors' samples.

CDR3 sequence reads: CASSLREFRPGANVLTF. CDR3 nucleotide sequence: TGTGCCAGCAGTTTGAGGGAGTTTCGGCCTGGGGCCAACGTCCTGACTTTC. The chain carries TRBV28 and TRBJ2-6; perhaps TRBD2 as D (5 bases). In germline, CDR1 is MDHEN, CDR2 SYDVKM. The CDR3 runs 17 residues. Deletions cut 3 bases from V and 2 bases from J, with 14 bases between.

The chain is built from TRBV19 and TRBJ2-2, with a possible D match to TRBD2 (5 bases). This CDR3 comprises 15 residues. CDR1 is LNHDA, CDR2 SQIVND, per germline (reference sequence). Trimming pared 2 bases from V and 8 bases from J, leaving 15 bases between. CDR3: CASSISRGSGGELFF. DNA for the CDR3: TGTGCCAGTAGTATATCCCGCGGGTCCGGGGGGGAGCTGTTTTTT.